A selection of T cell receptor beta chains follows, all from one sample in a study of graft-versus-host responses after intestinal transplantation. The assay was immunoSEQ multiplex PCR, and TCRdb's table has in-frame clones only and misses some. The sample has under 20,000 clones; roughly 86% are singletons. This material consisted of PBMCs, taken about 240 days after intestinal transplant. Receptors were obtained from a human patient who received an intestinal transplant, so some T cells may come from the graft donor. The CDR3 runs from the conserved cysteine through the conserved F or W. D genes are given only for firm matches. The size field is filled for only some rows; it gives once, few, many or a size class.

NA	NA	TRBV5-6	TRBJ1-2	TGTGCCAGCAGCTTCCGGGGCCAAGGATATGGCTACACCTTC	CASSFRGQGYGYTF
NA	TRBD1	TRBV12-5	TRBJ2-1	TGTGCTAGTGGTCCCCGGGACAGGGAGTCCTACAATGAGCAGTTCTTC	CASGPRDRESYNEQFF
NA	NA	TRBV4-1	TRBJ1-1	TGCGCCAGCAGCTACATGACGGACATGAACACTGAAGCTTTCTTT	CASSYMTDMNTEAFF
NA	NA	TRBV9	TRBJ1-1	TGTGCCAGCAGCGTAAAGGGTCTGGGCACTGAAGCTTTCTTT	CASSVKGLGTEAFF
NA	NA	TRBV6-1	TRBJ1-5	TGTGCCAGCAGCAGAAACTCAGGGGGCAATCAGCCCCAGCATTTT	CASSRNSGGNQPQHF
NA	TRBD2	TRBV29-1	TRBJ2-3	TGCAGCGGGCTAGCGGGGCCCACAGATACGCAGTATTTT	CSGLAGPTDTQYF
NA	NA	TRBV5-1	TRBJ2-7	TGCGCCAGCAGCATTTTCTGGGGGGGGCGCATCGACGAGCAGTACTTC	CASSIFWGGRIDEQYF
NA	NA	TRBV7-9	TRBJ1-2	TGTGCCAGCAGCCGCCGGGACAGCTACACCTTC	CASSRRDSYTF
NA	NA	TRBV28	TRBJ2-3	TGTGCCAGCAGTCGGGACCAGAGCACAGATACGCAGTATTTT	CASSRDQSTDTQYF
NA	TRBD2	TRBV7-9	TRBJ2-3	TGTGCCAGCAGCCCGACTAGCGGGGGGGCCGCAGATACGCAGTATTTT	CASSPTSGGAADTQYF
once	NA	TRBV7-2	TRBJ2-3	TGTGCCAGCAGCGCTAGCGTCCTAGATACGCAGTATTTT	CASSASVLDTQYF
few	NA	TRBV19	TRBJ1-2	TGTGCCAGTAGTATAAGTGAGGATGATATCTATGGCTACACCTTC	CASSISEDDIYGYTF
NA	TRBD2	TRBV5-1	TRBJ2-1	TGCGCCAGCAGCTTGGGTCTAGCGGGGGGGTTATTGAGCTCCTACAATGAGCAGTTCTTC	CASSLGLAGGLLSSYNEQFF
NA	NA	TRBV4-1	TRBJ1-1	TGCGCCAGCAGCCAAGGGGGGATGCGGGTGGACACTGAAGCTTTCTTT	CASSQGGMRVDTEAFF
once	NA	TRBV27	TRBJ2-1	TGTGCCAGCAGTTTATTGGGCCCCTACAATGAGCAGTTCTTC	CASSLLGPYNEQFF
NA	TRBD2	TRBV5-1	TRBJ2-2	TGCGCCAGCAGCTTGGAGCATAGCGGGGGGGCAAAGGCCGGGGAGCTGTTTTTT	CASSLEHSGGAKAGELFF
NA	TRBD1	TRBV11-1	TRBJ1-5	TGTGCCAGCAGCTTCGGGACAGGGAATCAGCCCCAGCATTTT	CASSFGTGNQPQHF
NA	NA	TRBV18	TRBJ1-2	TGTGCCAGCTCACTCCAACCCGGGCCGGAGTATGGCTACACCTTC	CASSLQPGPEYGYTF
NA	TRBD1	TRBV7-9	TRBJ1-2	TGTGCCAGCAGCTCAAGAGGTGTTGGGACAGGGAGATTGTATGGCTACACCTTC	CASSSRGVGTGRLYGYTF
NA	NA	TRBV6-1	TRBJ1-1	TGTGCCAGCGAGGGAACTGAAGCTTTCTTT	CASEGTEAFF
NA	NA	TRBV18	TRBJ1-5	TGTGCCAGCTCACCAATTGAGGGACCCAATCAGCCCCAGCATTTT	CASSPIEGPNQPQHF
once	NA	TRBV9	TRBJ2-5	TGTGCCAGCAGCGTAGGGGGGTTAGTGCAAGAGACCCAGTACTTC	CASSVGGLVQETQYF
few	NA	TRBV6-1	TRBJ1-4	TGTGCCAGCATGTATGAAAAACTGTTTTTT	CASMYEKLFF
few	NA	TRBV11-3	TRBJ2-5	TGTGCCAGCAGCTTTCAAGGTTGGGGGACCCAGTACTTC	CASSFQGWGTQYF
NA	NA	TRBV5-1	TRBJ1-2	TGCGCCAGCAGCTCCAGTGGGGCAGAATATGGCTACACCTTC	CASSSSGAEYGYTF
once	NA	TRBV19	TRBJ2-3	TGTGCCAGTACCTTACATGGGGGCGGGACTCGGGATACGCAGTATTTT	CASTLHGGGTRDTQYF
few	NA	TRBV27	TRBJ2-3	TGTGCCAGCAGTTTATCGGGGGTAGATACGCAGTATTTT	CASSLSGVDTQYF
few	NA	TRBV4-1	TRBJ1-6	TGCGCCAGCAGCCAATTCGCCAGATCCAACGATTCACCCCTCCACTTT	CASSQFARSNDSPLHF
NA	NA	TRBV2	TRBJ1-1	TGTGCCAGCAGTGTTTACACTGAAGCTTTCTTT	CASSVYTEAFF
NA	TRBD1	TRBV14	TRBJ2-2	TGTGCCAGCAGAATAAGTACAGGGGAAACCGGGGAGCTGCTTTTT	CASRISTGETGELLF
NA	NA	TRBV7-2	TRBJ1-1	TGTGCCAGCAGCTTATTAGGGGTGACTGAAGCTTTCTTT	CASSLLGVTEAFF
NA	NA	TRBV2	TRBJ2-1	TGTGCCAGCAGGGGGGATAGCTCCTACAATGAGCAGTTCTTC	CASRGDSSYNEQFF
NA	TRBD1	TRBV18	TRBJ1-4	TGTGCCAGCTCAACCGAGGAGTCCGGGACAGGAGGGGAAAAACTGTTTTTT	CASSTEESGTGGEKLFF
once	TRBD1	TRBV29-1	TRBJ2-7	TGCAGCGTTGTGGAGAACAGGGGACGCGAGCAGTACTTC	CSVVENRGREQYF
NA	NA	TRBV14	TRBJ1-2	TGTGCCAGCAGCGTTGGGTGGCAATCTGGAAAGACCTATGGCTACACCTTC	CASSVGWQSGKTYGYTF
NA	NA	TRBV9	TRBJ1-2	TGTGCCAGCAGCGGAGCGTCGGGGGCGGAAGGCTACACCTTC	CASSGASGAEGYTF
NA	TRBD1	TRBV4-1	TRBJ1-1	TGCGCCAGCAGCAAACAGGGGTCGGGCACTGAAGCTTTCTTT	CASSKQGSGTEAFF
NA	NA	TRBV4-1	TRBJ1-5	TGCGCCAGCAGCCAAGAGGCAGTAGTAAACCAGCCCCAGCATTTT	CASSQEAVVNQPQHF
NA	TRBD1	TRBV30	TRBJ1-1	TGTGCCTGGAGTCCGGGACAGTTCTATGCTTTCTTT	CAWSPGQFYAFF
NA	NA	TRBV6-5	TRBJ2-2	TGTGCCAGCAGTCTGGGACAGAACACCGGGGAGCTGTTTTTT	CASSLGQNTGELFF
NA	NA	TRBV10-3	TRBJ2-7	TGTGCCATCAGTGAATCTTCCGGGTTTAATAACGAGCAGTACTTC	CAISESSGFNNEQYF
NA	NA	TRBV7-9	TRBJ1-2	TGTGCCAGCCACCCGACAGGTCCCCGATGGGACTATGGCTACACCTTC	CASHPTGPRWDYGYTF
NA	TRBD2	TRBV2	TRBJ2-5	TGTGCCAGCAGCCGGACTAGCGAGGCGGAGACCCAGTACTTC	CASSRTSEAETQYF
NA	NA	TRBV9	TRBJ1-5	TGTGCCAGCAGCGCCGGACACTCGGATCAGCCCCAGCATTTT	CASSAGHSDQPQHF
NA	TRBD1	TRBV4-1	TRBJ1-2	TGCGCCAGCAGCCAGAGAGGGGGCTACTATGGCTACACCTTC	CASSQRGGYYGYTF
NA	TRBD2	TRBV5-1	TRBJ2-5	TGCGCCAGCAGCTTGGCCCTAGCGGGGGAGGCAGAGACCCAGTACTTC	CASSLALAGEAETQYF
NA	NA	TRBV7-4	TRBJ2-4	TGTGTGAGAGGTGCCATTCAGTACTTC	CVRGAIQYF
NA	NA	TRBV7-9	TRBJ1-2	TGTGCCAGCAGCTTAAGGGCGCGCAGGCGCTATGGCTACACCTTC	CASSLRARRRYGYTF
NA	NA	TRBV6-5	TRBJ1-5	TGTGCCAGCAGACTACAGGGAGGGGATCAGCCCCAGCATTTT	CASRLQGGDQPQHF
NA	NA	TRBV11-3	TRBJ1-2	TGTGCCAGCAGTCGGACAGCAGATCACTATGGCTACACCTTC	CASSRTADHYGYTF
NA	NA	TRBV18	TRBJ2-7	TGTGCCAGCTCACCACCGACTGTCTCCTACGAGCAGTACTTC	CASSPPTVSYEQYF